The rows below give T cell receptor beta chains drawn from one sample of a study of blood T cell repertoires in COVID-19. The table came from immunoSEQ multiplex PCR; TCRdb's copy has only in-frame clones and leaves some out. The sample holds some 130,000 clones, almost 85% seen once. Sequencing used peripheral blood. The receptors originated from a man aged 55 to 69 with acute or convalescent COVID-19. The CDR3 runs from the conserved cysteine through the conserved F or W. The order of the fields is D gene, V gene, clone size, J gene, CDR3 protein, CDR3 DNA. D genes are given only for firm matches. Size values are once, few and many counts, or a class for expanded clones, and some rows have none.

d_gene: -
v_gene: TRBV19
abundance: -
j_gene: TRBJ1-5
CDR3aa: CASSIVGGPQPQHF
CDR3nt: TGTGCCAGTAGTATAGTGGGGGGGCCTCAGCCCCAGCATTTT

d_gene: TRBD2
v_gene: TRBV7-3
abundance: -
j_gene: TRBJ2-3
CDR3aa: CASSPTVGLAGGGTDTQYF
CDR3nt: TGTGCCAGCAGCCCAACCGTGGGACTAGCGGGAGGGGGCACAGATACGCAGTATTTT

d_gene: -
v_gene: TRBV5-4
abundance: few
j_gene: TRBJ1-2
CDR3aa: CASSLVTPQRGHGYTF
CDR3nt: TGTGCCAGCAGCTTGGTCACTCCTCAAAGGGGTCATGGCTACACCTTC

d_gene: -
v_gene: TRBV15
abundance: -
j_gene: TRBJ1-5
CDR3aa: CATSIRDGERAQPQHF
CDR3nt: TGTGCCACCAGCATACGGGACGGCGAGCGGGCTCAGCCCCAGCATTTT

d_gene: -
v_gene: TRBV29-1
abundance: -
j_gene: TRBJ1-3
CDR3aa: CSVTTNSGNTIYF
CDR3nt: TGCAGCGTTACAACCAATTCTGGAAACACCATATATTTT

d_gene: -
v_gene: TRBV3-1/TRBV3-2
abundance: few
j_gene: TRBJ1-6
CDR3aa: CASRSDRLSSYNSPLHF
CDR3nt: TGTGCCAGCAGATCCGACAGGTTGTCATCCTATAATTCACCCCTCCACTTT

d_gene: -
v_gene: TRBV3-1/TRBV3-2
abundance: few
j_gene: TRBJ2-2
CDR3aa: CASSQDRTGELFF
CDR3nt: TGTGCCAGCAGCCAAGATCGTACCGGGGAGCTGTTTTTT

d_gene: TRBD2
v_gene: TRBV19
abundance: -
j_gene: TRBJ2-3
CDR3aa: CASSDQREENTDTQYF
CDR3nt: TGTGCCAGTAGTGACCAGCGGGAGGAAAACACAGATACGCAGTATTTT

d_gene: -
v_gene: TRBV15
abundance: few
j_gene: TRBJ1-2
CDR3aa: CATSRDGGASYTF
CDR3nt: TGTGCCACCAGCAGAGATGGGGGGGCAAGCTACACCTTC

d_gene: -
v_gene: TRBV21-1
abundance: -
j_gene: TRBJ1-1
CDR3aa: CASSGDSTEAFF
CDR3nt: TGTGCCAGCAGCGGAGACAGCACTGAAGCTTTCTTT

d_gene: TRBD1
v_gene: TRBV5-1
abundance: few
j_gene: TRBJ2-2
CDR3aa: CASHTGDRDTGELFF
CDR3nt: TGCGCCAGCCACACCGGGGACAGGGACACCGGGGAGCTGTTTTTT

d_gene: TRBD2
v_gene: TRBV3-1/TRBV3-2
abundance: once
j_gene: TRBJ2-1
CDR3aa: CASSQIGEGEQFF
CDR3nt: TGTGCCAGCAGCCAAATTGGGGAGGGTGAGCAGTTCTTC

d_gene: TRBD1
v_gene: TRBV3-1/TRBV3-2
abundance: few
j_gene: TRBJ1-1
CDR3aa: CASSVRTGGMNTEAFF
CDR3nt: TGTGCCAGCAGCGTCCGGACAGGGGGAATGAACACTGAAGCTTTCTTT

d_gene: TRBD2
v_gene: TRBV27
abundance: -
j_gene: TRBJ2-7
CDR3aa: CASSLYAGGVYEQYF
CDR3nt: TGTGCCAGCAGTTTATACGCCGGGGGGGTTTACGAGCAGTACTTC

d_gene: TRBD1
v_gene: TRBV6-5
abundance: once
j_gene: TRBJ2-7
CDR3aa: CASSSTGTGFYEQYF
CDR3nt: TGTGCCAGCAGTTCGACCGGGACAGGCTTTTACGAGCAGTACTTC

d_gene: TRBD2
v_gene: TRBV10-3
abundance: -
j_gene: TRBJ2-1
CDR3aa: CAISEAPGLAGGPPYNEQFF
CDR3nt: TGTGCCATCAGTGAGGCTCCGGGACTAGCGGGAGGGCCGCCCTACAATGAGCAGTTCTTC

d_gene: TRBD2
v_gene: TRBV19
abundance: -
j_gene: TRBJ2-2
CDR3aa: CASSIGSGGSGELFF
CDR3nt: TGTGCCAGTAGTATAGGTAGCGGGGGTTCCGGGGAGCTGTTTTTT

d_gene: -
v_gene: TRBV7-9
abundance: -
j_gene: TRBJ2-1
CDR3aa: CASSIETYNEQFF
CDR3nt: TGTGCCAGCAGCATAGAAACTTACAATGAGCAGTTCTTC

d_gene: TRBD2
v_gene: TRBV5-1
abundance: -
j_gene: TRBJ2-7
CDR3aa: CASSLVLAGGLRDF
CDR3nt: TGCGCCAGCAGCTTGGTTTTAGCGGGGGGATTGAGGGACTTC

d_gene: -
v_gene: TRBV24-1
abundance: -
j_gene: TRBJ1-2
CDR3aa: CATSDLGRDRGYTF
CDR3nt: TGTGCCACCAGTGACTTGGGGCGTGACAGGGGCTACACCTTC

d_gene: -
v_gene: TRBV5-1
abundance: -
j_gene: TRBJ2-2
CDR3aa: CASSLGGQITGELFF
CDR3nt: TGCGCCAGCAGCTTGGGCGGACAGATCACCGGGGAGCTGTTTTTT

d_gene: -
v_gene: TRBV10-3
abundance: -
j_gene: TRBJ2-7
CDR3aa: CAISDRGSSSYEQYF
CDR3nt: TGTGCCATCAGTGACCGGGGATCTAGCTCCTACGAGCAGTACTTC

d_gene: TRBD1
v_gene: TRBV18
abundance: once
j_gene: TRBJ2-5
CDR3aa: CASSLKDRGGETQYF
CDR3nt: TGTGCCAGCTCACTAAAGGACAGGGGTGGCGAGACCCAGTACTTC

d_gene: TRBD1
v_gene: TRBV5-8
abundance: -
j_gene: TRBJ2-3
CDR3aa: CASSFGDRGTDTQYF
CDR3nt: TGTGCCAGCAGCTTCGGAGACAGGGGAACAGATACGCAGTATTTT

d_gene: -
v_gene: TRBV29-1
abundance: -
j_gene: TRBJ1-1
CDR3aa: CSVGVNTEAFF
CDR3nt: TGCAGCGTTGGTGTAAACACTGAAGCTTTCTTT

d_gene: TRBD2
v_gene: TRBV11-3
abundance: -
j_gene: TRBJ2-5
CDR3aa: CASSQTPGGAETQYF
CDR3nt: TGTGCCAGCAGCCAAACGCCGGGAGGGGCAGAGACCCAGTACTTC

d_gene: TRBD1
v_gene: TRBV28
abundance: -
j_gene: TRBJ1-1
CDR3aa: CASSLPTGGPTEAFF
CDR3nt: TGTGCCAGCAGTTTACCCACAGGGGGTCCAACTGAAGCTTTCTTT